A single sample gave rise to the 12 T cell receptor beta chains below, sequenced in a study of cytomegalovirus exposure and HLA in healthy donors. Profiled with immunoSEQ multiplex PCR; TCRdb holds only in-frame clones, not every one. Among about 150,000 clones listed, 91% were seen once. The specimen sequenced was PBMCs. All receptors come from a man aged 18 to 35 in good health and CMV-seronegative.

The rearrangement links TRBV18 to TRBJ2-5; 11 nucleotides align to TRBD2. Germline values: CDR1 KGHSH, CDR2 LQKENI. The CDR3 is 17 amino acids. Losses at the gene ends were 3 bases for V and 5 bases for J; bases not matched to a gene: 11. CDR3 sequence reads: CASSPIPGLAAMETQYF. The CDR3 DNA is TGTGCCAGCTCACCGATCCCGGGACTAGCGGCAATGGAGACCCAGTACTTC.

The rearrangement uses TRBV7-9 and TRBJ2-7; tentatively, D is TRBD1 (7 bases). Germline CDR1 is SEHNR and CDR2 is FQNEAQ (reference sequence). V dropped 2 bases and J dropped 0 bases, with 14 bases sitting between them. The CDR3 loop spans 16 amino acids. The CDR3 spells CASSLSRQGGSYEQYF. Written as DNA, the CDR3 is TGTGCCAGCAGCTTAAGCCGACAGGGAGGCTCCTACGAGCAGTACTTC. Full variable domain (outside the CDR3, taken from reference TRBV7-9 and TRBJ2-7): DTGVSQNPRHKITKRGQNVTFRCDPISEHNRLYWYRQTLGQGPEFLTYFQNEAQLEKSRLLSDRFSAERPKGSFSTLEIQRTEQGDSAMYLCASSLSRQGGSYEQYFGPGTRLTVT.

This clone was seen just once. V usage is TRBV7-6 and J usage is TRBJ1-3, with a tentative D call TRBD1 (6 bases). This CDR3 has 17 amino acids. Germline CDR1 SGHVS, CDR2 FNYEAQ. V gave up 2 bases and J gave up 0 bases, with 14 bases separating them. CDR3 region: CASSLLGGRISGNTIYF. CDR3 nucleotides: TGTGCCAGCAGCTTATTAGGGGGACGAATCTCTGGAAACACCATATATTTT.

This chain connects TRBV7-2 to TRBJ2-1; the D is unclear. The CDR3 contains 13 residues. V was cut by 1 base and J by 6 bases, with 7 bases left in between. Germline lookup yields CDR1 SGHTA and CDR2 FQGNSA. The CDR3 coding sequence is TGTGCCAGCAGCTTAGAGCAGGCCAATGAGCAGTTCTTC. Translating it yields CASSLEQANEQFF.

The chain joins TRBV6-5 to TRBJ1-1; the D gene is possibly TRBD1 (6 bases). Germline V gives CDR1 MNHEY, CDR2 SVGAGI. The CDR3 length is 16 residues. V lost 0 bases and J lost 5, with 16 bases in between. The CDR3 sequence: CASSYSVWTVGTEAFF. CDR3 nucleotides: TGTGCCAGCAGTTACTCAGTATGGACAGTCGGGACTGAAGCTTTCTTT.

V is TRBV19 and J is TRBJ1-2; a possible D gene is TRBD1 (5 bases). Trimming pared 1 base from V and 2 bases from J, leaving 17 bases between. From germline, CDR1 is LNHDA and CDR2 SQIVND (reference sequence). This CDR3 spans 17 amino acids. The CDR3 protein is CASSIVRTLGENYGYTF. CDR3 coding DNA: TGTGCCAGTAGTATAGTTCGGACACTTGGGGAAAACTATGGCTACACCTTC.

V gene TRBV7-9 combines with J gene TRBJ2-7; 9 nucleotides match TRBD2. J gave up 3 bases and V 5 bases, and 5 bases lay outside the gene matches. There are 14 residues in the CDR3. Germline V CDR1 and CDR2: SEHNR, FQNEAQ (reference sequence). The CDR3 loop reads CASSLGLADYEQYF. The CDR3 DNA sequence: TGTGCCAGCAGCCTGGGACTAGCAGACTACGAGCAGTACTTC.

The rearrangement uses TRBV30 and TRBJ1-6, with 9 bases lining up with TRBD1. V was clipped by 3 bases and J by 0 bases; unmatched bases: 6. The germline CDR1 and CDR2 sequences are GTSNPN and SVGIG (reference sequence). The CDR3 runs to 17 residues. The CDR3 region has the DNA TGTGCCTGGAGAGCGGGGACAGGGAGCTCCTATAATTCACCCCTCCACTTT. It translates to CAWRAGTGSSYNSPLHF.

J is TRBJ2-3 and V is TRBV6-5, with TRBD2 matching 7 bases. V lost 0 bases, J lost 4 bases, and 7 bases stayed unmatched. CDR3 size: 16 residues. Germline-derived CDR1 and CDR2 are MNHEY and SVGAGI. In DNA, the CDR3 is TGTGCCAGCAGTTACTCGACTAGCTATATCGCAGATACGCAGTATTTT. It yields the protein CASSYSTSYIADTQYF.

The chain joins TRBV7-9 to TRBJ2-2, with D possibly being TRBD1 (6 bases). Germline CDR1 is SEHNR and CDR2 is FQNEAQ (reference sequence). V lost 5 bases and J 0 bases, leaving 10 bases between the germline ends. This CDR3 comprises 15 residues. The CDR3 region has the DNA TGTGCCAGCAGCGCTCAGGGGCCGAACACCGGGGAGCTGTTTTTT. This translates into CASSAQGPNTGELFF.

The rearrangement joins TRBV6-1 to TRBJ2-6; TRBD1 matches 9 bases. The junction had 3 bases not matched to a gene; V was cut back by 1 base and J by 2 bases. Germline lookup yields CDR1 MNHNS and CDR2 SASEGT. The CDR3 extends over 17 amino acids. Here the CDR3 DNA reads TGTGCCAGCAGTGAAGTGGGGACAGGGACTGGGGCCAACGTCCTGACTTTC. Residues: CASSEVGTGTGANVLTF.

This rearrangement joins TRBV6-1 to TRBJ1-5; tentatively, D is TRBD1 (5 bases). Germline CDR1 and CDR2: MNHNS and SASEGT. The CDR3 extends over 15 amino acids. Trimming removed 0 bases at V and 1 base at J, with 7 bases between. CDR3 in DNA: TGTGCCAGCAGTGAAGCGACAGTCAGCAATCAGCCCCAGCATTTT. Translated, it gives CASSEATVSNQPQHF.